This entry lists 27 T cell receptor beta chains sequenced from one sample in a study of shared clonotypes between healthy human individuals. The assay was immunoSEQ multiplex PCR, and TCRdb's table has in-frame clones only and misses some. The profile shows about 2.2 million clones, around 93% of them singletons. As defined, naive CD8 cells were CD45RO-negative and positively selected for CCR7, with terminally differentiated effector memory CD45RA+ cells excluded. Sample: naive CD8+ T cells from PBMCs. All receptors come from a young man in good health. Some clones in this sample may be carry-over from other donors' samples.

CDR3: CATTPAYNTDTQYF. The CDR3 DNA reads TGTGCCACGACCCCCGCCTACAACACAGATACGCAGTATTTT. The rearrangement uses TRBV6-5 and TRBJ2-3, with unresolved D. Germline V gene data show CDR1 as MNHEY and CDR2 as SVGAGI. The CDR3 length is 14 residues. The V end lost 10 bases, the J end lost 2 bases, and 16 bases lay between the germline ends.

The genes are TRBV9 and TRBJ1-2; possibly TRBD1 for D (6 bases). Trimming stripped 1 base from V and 0 bases from J, with 16 bases between. The CDR3 has 17 residues. Germline V gene lookup returns CDR1 SGDLS and CDR2 YYNGEE. The CDR3 bases are TGTGCCAGCAGCGTATTAGGTGAGGGGGTCCCTAACTATGGCTACACCTTC. Amino acid sequence: CASSVLGEGVPNYGYTF.

The V and J genes are TRBV10-3 and TRBJ1-2, with D tentatively TRBD1 (6 bases). CDR1 is ENHRY, CDR2 SYGVKD, per germline. This CDR3 is built from 17 residues. V was clipped by 10 bases and J by 0 bases, with 24 bases between them. CDR3: CATAHPPLQGPNYGYTF. CDR3 sequence (DNA): TGTGCCACCGCGCACCCCCCCTTACAGGGACCTAACTATGGCTACACCTTC.

This clone came up a few times. The chain carries TRBV28 and TRBJ1-2; no reliable D call. Germline V lookup: CDR1 MDHEN, CDR2 SYDVKM. This CDR3 is built from 13 residues. Trimming shortened V by 3 bases and J by 6 bases, and 11 bases separated the two germline ends. CDR3 DNA sequence: TGTGCCAGCAGTTTCCTTGTGTTGGATGGCTACACCTTC. Protein product: CASSFLVLDGYTF.

The chain joins TRBV11-2 to TRBJ2-7; D could derive from TRBD1 or TRBD2 (5 bases each). Germline V gene sequence: CDR1 SGHAT, CDR2 FQNNGV. V was clipped by 4 bases and J by 4 bases, with 14 bases between them. The CDR3 length is 14 residues. Here the CDR3 reads CASSSGDGTYEQYF. The CDR3 DNA reads as TGTGCCAGCAGCTCCGGGGACGGTACATACGAGCAGTACTTC.

V and J are TRBV9 and TRBJ2-7; 8 nucleotides align to TRBD2. The CDR3 extends over 14 amino acids. CDR1 and CDR2 from the germline V gene are SGDLS and YYNGEE. Trimming removed 4 bases from V and 6 bases from J; junction bases left unmatched: 9. The CDR3 loop reads CASSTRLATPEQYF. Here the CDR3 DNA reads TGTGCCAGCAGCACCCGACTAGCGACTCCCGAGCAGTACTTC.

The chain couples TRBV5-1 to TRBJ1-1; 8 bases agree with TRBD1. With V trimmed by 1 base and J by 1 base, 12 bases remained unmatched. The CDR3 length is 18 residues. Germline V gene data show CDR1 as SGHRS and CDR2 as YFSETQ. CDR3 loop: CASSLSPQGAVRNTEAFF. The CDR3 region has the DNA TGCGCCAGCAGCTTGAGTCCCCAGGGGGCTGTTAGGAACACTGAAGCTTTCTTT. The variable domain in full, completed from reference TRBV5-1 and TRBJ1-1, reads KAGVTQTPRYLIKTRGQQVTLSCSPISGHRSVSWYQQTPGQGLQFLFEYFSETQRNKGNFPGRFSGRQFSNSRSEMNVSTLELGDSALYLCASSLSPQGAVRNTEAFFGQGTRLTVV.

The J gene is TRBJ2-1, the V gene TRBV7-9, with TRBD2 as a possible D gene (6 bases). Germline lookup yields CDR1 SEHNR and CDR2 FQNEAQ (reference sequence). The germline V and J ends were trimmed by 6 bases and 6 bases, with 18 bases remaining between them. The length of the CDR3 is 15 residues. In nucleotides, the CDR3 is TGTGCCAGCAGTCCCAGCACCGGGACTCGCAATGAGCAGTTCTTC. Translated, it gives CASSPSTGTRNEQFF.

This chain connects TRBV11-2 to TRBJ2-7, with D possibly being TRBD1 or TRBD2 (5 bases each). Trimming took 4 bases from V and 4 from J, leaving 14 bases between them. There are 14 residues in the CDR3. CDR1 SGHAT and CDR2 FQNNGV come from the germline V gene. CDR3: CASSSGQGSYEQYF. In DNA, the CDR3 is TGTGCCAGCAGCTCGGGGCAGGGTTCTTACGAGCAGTACTTC.

This clone was observed a single time. This chain joins TRBV7-2 and TRBJ2-1, with D unresolved. V was shortened by 4 bases and J by 2 bases, with 6 bases between the two germline ends. This CDR3 is 13 amino acids long. CDR1 is SGHTA and CDR2 is FQGNSA in the germline V gene. Here the CDR3 DNA reads TGTGCCAGCAGCTCGGTGACCTACAATGAGCAGTTCTTC. Encoded protein: CASSSVTYNEQFF.

The J gene is TRBJ2-7, the V gene TRBV21-1. TRBV21-1 is a pseudogene segment. The CDR3 spans 13 residues. CDR3: CASSPVKIGEQYF. In nucleotides, the CDR3 is TGTGCCAGCAGCCCAGTTAAGATAGGAGAGCAGTACTTC.

This chain uses TRBV28 with TRBJ2-1, with TRBD2 matching 10 bases. The germline V gene has CDR1 MDHEN and CDR2 SYDVKM. This CDR3 region has 15 residues. V trimming: 11 bases; J trimming: 0 bases; junction bases outside the gene matches: 7. For the CDR3, the DNA is TGTGCCGTAGGACTAGCGGACAGCTCCTACAATGAGCAGTTCTTC. Encoded protein: CAVGLADSSYNEQFF.

This clone was counted once. The chain combines TRBV4-1 with TRBJ2-6, with no clear D. Trimming removed 4 bases at V and 0 bases at J, with 10 bases between. Germline V gives CDR1 MGHRA, CDR2 YSYEKL. CDR3 size: 16 residues. The CDR3 here is CASSPHAPSGANVLTF. For the CDR3, the DNA is TGCGCCAGCAGCCCCCACGCCCCCTCTGGGGCCAACGTCCTGACTTTC.

Comment on this clone: No DNA is shown, since the ends of the CDR3 on it are uncertain; the CDR3 is the one TCRdb lists. V is TRBV28 and J is TRBJ2-1. The CDR3 length is 16 residues, termini included. The V gene's germline CDR1 is MDHEN and CDR2 SYDVKM. CDR3 region: CASSTSTYLSYNEQFF.

This clone was seen just once. This rearrangement joins TRBV5-1 to TRBJ2-1, with D unclear. This CDR3 spans 14 amino acids. Trimming cost V 2 bases and J 0 bases, with 6 bases left between them. CDR1 is SGHRS and CDR2 is YFSETQ in the germline V gene. CDR3: CASSFESSYNEQFF. CDR3 coding DNA: TGCGCCAGCAGCTTTGAAAGCTCCTACAATGAGCAGTTCTTC.

The chain recombines TRBV5-6 with TRBJ2-7, with 7 bases aligning to TRBD1. Per germline, CDR1 SGHDT and CDR2 YYEEEE. The CDR3 runs 14 residues. V dropped 3 bases and J dropped 0; count of bases not matched to a gene: 3. The CDR3 DNA follows: TGTGCCAGCAGCTCCGGGACAGTCTCCTACGAGCAGTACTTC. This translates into CASSSGTVSYEQYF. Full variable domain (rest looked up from reference TRBV5-6 and TRBJ2-7): DAGVTQSPTHLIKTRGQQVTLRCSPKSGHDTVSWYQQALGQGPQFIFQYYEEEERQRGNFPDRFSGHQFPNYSSELNVNALLLGDSALYLCASSSGTVSYEQYFGPGTRLTVT.

This chain joins TRBV11-2 and TRBJ2-1; 7 bases align to TRBD2. From germline, CDR1 is SGHAT and CDR2 FQNNGV. V lost 5 bases and J lost 2; bases outside the gene matches: 9. The CDR3 length is 16 residues. CDR3 sequence reads: CASSITGTNTYNEQFF. In DNA form, the CDR3 reads TGTGCCAGCAGCATAACCGGGACTAACACCTACAATGAGCAGTTCTTC. Supplemented by reference TRBV11-2 and TRBJ2-1, the full variable domain reads EAGVAQSPRYKIIEKRQSVAFWCNPISGHATLYWYQQILGQGPKLLIQFQNNGVVDDSQLPKDRFSAERLKGVDSTLKIQPAKLEDSAVYLCASSITGTNTYNEQFFGPGTRLTVL.

This chain uses TRBV27 with TRBJ1-1, with no clear D. This CDR3 has 15 amino acids. Germline values: CDR1 MNHEY, CDR2 SMNVEV (reference sequence). Trimming removed 6 bases from V and 0 bases from J, with 14 bases in between. The CDR3 sequence: CASSPRVGLNTEAFF. DNA for the CDR3: TGTGCCAGCAGCCCTCGGGTCGGACTGAACACTGAAGCTTTCTTT.

This clone was seen a few times. This rearrangement joins TRBV13 to TRBJ1-1, with D perhaps TRBD1 (5 bases). Germline lookup yields CDR1 PRHDT and CDR2 FYEKMQ (reference sequence). V was pared by 5 bases and J by 0 bases, with 13 bases between. There are 15 residues in the CDR3. As DNA, the CDR3 is TGTGCCAGCAGCGTACTGGGGGTAATGAACACTGAAGCTTTCTTT. Its translation: CASSVLGVMNTEAFF. The full variable domain, in which reference TRBV13 and TRBJ1-1 provide the parts outside the CDR3, is AAGVIQSPRHLIKEKRETATLKCYPIPRHDTVYWYQQGPGQDPQFLISFYEKMQSDKGSIPDRFSAQQFSDYHSELNMSSLELGDSALYFCASSVLGVMNTEAFFGQGTRLTVV.

The chain recombines TRBV9 with TRBJ1-2; TRBD1 matches at 8 bases. The CDR3 loop spans 15 amino acids. The V and J ends lost 4 bases and 9 bases, in that order; junction bases with no gene match: 14. Per the germline V gene, CDR1 is SGDLS and CDR2 is YYNGEE. CDR3 sequence: CASSYDRGNGWSYTF. CDR3 nucleotides: TGTGCCAGCAGCTATGACAGGGGAAACGGCTGGAGCTACACCTTC.

This clone was seen a few times. V gene TRBV7-8 combines with J gene TRBJ2-7; maybe TRBD2 (6 bases). Trimming cost V 5 bases and J 3 bases, with 20 bases left between them. The CDR3 spans 16 residues. Germline CDR1 SGHVS, CDR2 FQNEAQ. This chain's CDR3 is CASSVTGLGNIYEQYF. The CDR3 DNA reads TGTGCCAGCAGCGTGACGGGACTCGGGAATATCTACGAGCAGTACTTC.

The chain uses TRBV5-1 and TRBJ2-6; D might be TRBD1 (6 bases). CDR3 length: 18 residues. Germline V lookup: CDR1 SGHRS, CDR2 YFSETQ. Trimming took 3 bases from V and 0 from J, leaving 16 bases between them. The DNA for the CDR3 is TGCGCCAGCAGCTCTTTCACAGGGACGAGCTCTGGGGCCAACGTCCTGACTTTC. This codes for CASSSFTGTSSGANVLTF.

DNA for the CDR3: TGTGCCAGCAGCCTGGACGGTTTATGGGGCTACACCTTC. It is translated as CASSLDGLWGYTF. This chain uses TRBV27 with TRBJ1-2, with D uncertain. Germline CDR1 MNHEY, CDR2 SMNVEV (reference sequence). Trimming removed 6 bases from V and 8 bases from J, with 16 bases in between. The CDR3 contains 13 residues.

The chain carries TRBV13 and TRBJ2-1; D may be TRBD1 (5 bases). The CDR3 contains 14 residues. CDR1 and CDR2 (germline): PRHDT, FYEKMQ (reference sequence). V gave up 3 bases and J gave up 6 bases, with 12 bases separating them. In DNA form, the CDR3 reads TGTGCCAGCAGCTTGCCCGAAGACAGCAATGAGCAGTTCTTC. Residues: CASSLPEDSNEQFF.

CDR3 coding DNA: TGTGCCAGCAGTCCCCGGGGGACCTATAATTCACCCCTCCACTTT. Translating gives CASSPRGTYNSPLHF. The genes are TRBV28 and TRBJ1-6; TRBD1 is a possible D gene (5 bases). The CDR3 loop spans 15 amino acids. Per the germline V gene, CDR1 is MDHEN and CDR2 is SYDVKM. Trimming shortened V by 5 bases and J by 2 bases, and 10 bases separated the two germline ends.

This clone was found once. CDR3: CASSLRQGVEQYF. CDR3 in DNA: TGTGCCAGCAGCTTGAGGCAGGGGGTCGAGCAGTACTTC. This sequence joins TRBV5-6 and TRBJ2-7; 7 bases match TRBD1. The CDR3 runs to 13 residues. The germline CDR1 and CDR2 sequences are SGHDT and YYEEEE. J gave up 6 bases and V 1 base, and 4 bases lay outside the gene matches. Full variable domain (outside the CDR3, taken from reference TRBV5-6 and TRBJ2-7): DAGVTQSPTHLIKTRGQQVTLRCSPKSGHDTVSWYQQALGQGPQFIFQYYEEEERQRGNFPDRFSGHQFPNYSSELNVNALLLGDSALYLCASSLRQGVEQYFGPGTRLTVT.

This rearrangement joins TRBV27 to TRBJ2-1, with 11 bases that match TRBD2. The CDR3 sequence is 13 residues long. CDR1 and CDR2 (germline): MNHEY, SMNVEV (reference sequence). J lost 6 bases, V lost 10 bases, and 5 bases had no gene match. The CDR3 loop is CATPLAGVNEQFF. The CDR3 coding sequence is TGTGCCACTCCACTAGCGGGAGTCAATGAGCAGTTCTTC.